Below, one T cell receptor (beta chain) is given with its context. Its matching antigen is unknown. TCR sequencing covered three patients who responded to pembrolizumab. This sample is part of a study of PD-1 blockade in mismatch repair-deficient tumors. Study summary: All were previously treated, progressing patients with approximately 12 mismatch repair-deficient cancer types. General observations from the study: After pembrolizumab, tumor-resident clones rose rapidly, then generally contracted before radiologic responses.

Sequenced by immunoSEQ multiplex PCR; TCRdb stores in-frame clones only, minus some. The sample gives some 130,000 clones, about nine tenths of which show up once; over 9.5% is in the top ten. The CDR3 extends over 15 amino acids. The chain has TRBV21-1 and TRBJ2-7; the table's D call, TRBD1, has no DNA check behind it. TRBV21-1 is deemed a pseudogene. The receptor comes from an adult with mismatch repair-deficient cancer. Sequenced material: peripheral blood, taken approximately 70 weeks after starting pembrolizumab. This chain's CDR3 is CASSGQRGDSDEQYF. The DNA for the CDR3 is TGTGCCAGCAGCGGGCAAAGGGGGGACAGCGACGAGCAGTACTTC.